This section outlines one T cell receptor beta chain sequence together with its context. The target of this receptor is not known. Base qualities are not at hand, and no much larger clone is one base apart. This entry comes from a study of cytomegalovirus exposure and HLA in healthy donors (dated by TCRdb to about 2017). About the study as a whole: An earlier analysis of several hundred of the donors reported approximately 290 Gb of sequence data and around 120 million unique TCR beta sequences from about 200 million T cells. Using immunosequencing, the study profiled T cell repertoires from around 680 subjects and related those repertoires to cytomegalovirus serostatus. Typing coverage varied by locus: roughly 620-640 donors for A, B, C, DRB1 and DQB1; 500 to 550 for DQA1; 606 for DPA1; approximately 490 for DPB1. Among the roughly 430 genotyped donors, roughly 80% belonged to the genetic ancestry cluster associated with self-reported Caucasian donors. Donor age, sex, ethnicity and CMV serostatus were compiled alongside the repertoire data. To study patterns of TCR occurrence, a later analysis re-analyzed previously published TCR beta repertoires from 666 donors and added high-resolution HLA genotyping. Because of strong linkage in the cohort, a few DR-DQ haplotypes were treated as single units for association and clustering. Along with the approximately 700-subject first cohort, a separate validation cohort of over a hundred different subjects was used. In the later analysis, no new phenotypic data were used to find candidate immune exposures; instead, reliance was placed on TCR beta sequences and their occurrence across donors. Roughly 300 gigabases of sequencing data and around 80 million unique TCR sequences made up an early release that covered approximately 650 HLA-typed donors. Class I and class II HLA loci were covered by the typing at four-digit resolution. To predict cytomegalovirus infection status, the study brought together high-throughput TCR immunosequencing, statistical association of individual TCRs with disease status, and machine learning. All discovery cohort repertoires had been generated on a single sequencing platform. Across roughly 420 genotyped donors of the cohort, an average of about 250,000 unique TCR beta nucleotide sequences per donor were sequenced, and approximately 19% of those sequences were non-productive. The study aimed to test whether cataloging public T cell receptors could reveal signatures of past pathogen exposure. In an earlier analysis of 587 of the donors, high-throughput TCR beta sequencing was used to judge whether each TCR beta V gene segment behaved as functional or pseudogenic. A later genetic analysis took genome-wide SNP genotypes for about three fifths of the roughly 700 donors and used that subset as a discovery cohort.

Results and caveats for the whole study, not just this receptor: The study listed approximately 160 TCR beta chains as associated with cytomegalovirus. This cohort had only TCR beta chains sequenced, and the lack of alpha or paired-chain data limited which features could be detected. A later genetic analysis reported fewer N-insertions in productive TCRs among donors in an Asian-associated ancestry cluster than the roughly 650-donor mean. The sequencing pipeline was judged likely to have produced a cluster of highly shared sequence variants as a technical artifact. Because HLA typing was unavailable for some donors at each locus, only the typed subset was used in association tests. Most CMV-associated TCR beta chains appeared to be HLA-restricted in a later analysis, and the HLA associations seemed to be driven largely by CMV exposure. When HLA alleles, especially DR and DQ, strongly co-occurred, TCR associations were difficult to assign to individual alleles. Broadly in line with IMGT annotations, most TCR beta V segments showed up in productive rearrangements about 87% or about 30% of the time in an earlier analysis of 587 of the donors. Most TCR sequences were seen in very few donors, while some public TCRs were found in many individuals. A further reported finding was that TCR beta sequences accurately predicted the HLA-A and HLA-B alleles for most subjects in the first cohort. For the cohort, immune exposure information was limited to CMV serostatus. Cytomegalovirus status was reported to be diagnosed by the classifier with high specificity and sensitivity in both the original and validation cohorts. It was suggested by the authors that the approach could potentially be generalized to other disease states and immunological phenotypes. A later analysis associated about 17,000 TCR beta sequences with specific HLA alleles at a false discovery rate of 0.05. Roughly uniform sequencing depth across donors was assumed in presence/absence analyses, although this assumption may not hold. In a later analysis, HLA-associated TCR beta chains showed more clonal expansion and lower generation probabilities than non-associated chains that were equally common. Around 16 rarely observed V segments, including chromosome 9 orphons, were excluded from the earlier analysis of several hundred of the donors because counts were too low. Linkage disequilibrium might explain the correlated functional status among segregating V segments, but an unknown experimental factor could not be ruled out. In a later genetic analysis, a missense DCLRE1C variant was associated with V-gene and J-gene trimming of TCR beta chains, and the association was replicated in an independent cohort. A few of the identified cytomegalovirus-associated TCR beta chains were confirmed in vitro to be specific for cytomegalovirus antigens. In a later analysis, several top co-occurrence clusters were reported to appear linked to parvovirus B19, influenza, CMV and Epstein-Barr virus. In a later analysis, TCR association rates were found to vary across HLA loci, with the most associated TCRs seen for DRB1 alleles and the fewest for HLA-C alleles. Some IMGT-functional V segments, including TRBV6-2 and TRBV6-3, could not be distinguished by the 87-base-pair reads and were therefore excluded.

The cohort consisted of 670 or so healthy bone marrow donors. Cohort members were all nominally healthy when sampled, although unrecorded immune exposures were likely present. The donor tested CMV seropositive, placing the donor among the 250 to 350 seropositive members of the cohort. Each donor provided a peripheral blood sample, and peripheral blood mononuclear cells were used for TCR beta sequencing. Genomic DNA was extracted from the blood cell samples with the Qiagen DNeasy Blood Extraction Kit. Receptors were amplified or captured by the immunoSEQ multiplex PCR assay. The multiplex PCR relied on a mix of 60 forward primers for TCR Vbeta segments and 13 reverse primers for TCR Jbeta segments. The CDR3 region of rearranged TCR beta genes was amplified from genomic DNA by a multiplex PCR assay. Amplified TCR beta libraries were sequenced as 87-base-pair reads on the Illumina HiSeq System. In the paper's pipeline: Across the roughly 670 repertoires, a later analysis counted approximately 83 million unique TCR beta chains, around 10 million of which were shared by at least two donors. Raw reads were error-corrected and collapsed into unique sequences by a nearest-neighbor algorithm in which closely related sequences were merged to remove PCR and sequencing errors. Alignment of CDR3 sequences to IMGT reference sequences was used to assign V, D and J gene segments. For a sequence to be retained, at least a six-nucleotide match to both a V gene segment and a J gene segment was required. A rearrangement counted as productive if the CDR3 had no stop codons and remained in frame with V and J, and every other rearrangement counted as non-productive. Following IMGT convention, CDR3 was defined as the stretch from the second conserved V-encoded cysteine up to the conserved J-encoded phenylalanine. The earlier analysis of fewer than 700 of the donors excluded sequences that lacked an unambiguous match to a single V gene segment. An earlier analysis of just under 600 of the donors called V segments functional above 56.7% productive rearrangements and segregating when the between-donor standard deviation exceeded 5%. To diagnose cytomegalovirus status from the catalog of TCR beta chain sequences, a statistical classification framework was built. In a later analysis, V and J genes were assigned by comparing TCR nucleotide sequences against IMGT/GENE-DB human TR gene sequences. The TCRdist pipeline was used in a later analysis to assign CDR3 sequences and most-parsimonious VDJ recombination scenarios. In a later analysis, each TCR beta chain was defined by its CDR3 amino acid sequence together with its V-gene family, and reads without a unique V-gene family were excluded. To address suspected cross-contamination and a sequencing artifact, a later analysis removed several hundred highly shared, low-generation-probability nucleotide sequences. In a later analysis, a clonal expansion index for each public chain was calculated from normalized within-repertoire ranks of inferred template counts. In a later analysis, generation probabilities were computed with a VDJ recombination model fitted to out-of-frame rearrangements, and the resulting probabilities were checked against IGoR. Hypergeometric tests were used in a later analysis to score TCR-TCR, TCR-HLA and TCR-CMV co-occurrence, with a repertoire-size bias correction applied to the TCR pairs. False discovery rates were estimated in a later analysis by permuting HLA or CMV assignments 20 times. In a later analysis, co-occurring TCRs were grouped with DBSCAN, and TCRdist sequence similarity was added when clustering was performed within HLA-allele-positive subsets. Co-occurrence clustering excluded repertoires with fewer than 30,000 or more than 120,000 public chains, plus five with anomalous nucleotide sharing. TCRdb took over this immuneACCESS table, retaining in-frame rearrangements with V and J assigned. Such tables are incomplete; in checked studies, under half of the missing clones stem from an unresolved V gene, and the remainder is unexplained. V and J calls and clone size are those listed in that table; D and trimming were worked out from the DNA. The sample table holds around 120,000 clones, of which approximately 80% were seen once. The ten largest clonotypes hold around 4.9% of the sample.

The CDR3 has 15 amino acids, counting the end cysteine and phenylalanine. Only the CDR3 portion is preserved as DNA: 45 bases, with reading frame beginning at the first base. A distance of 13 bases separates the germline ends of V and J, which lose 4 bases and 0 bases respectively. CDR1 and CDR2 are read off the germline V gene as SGHRS and YFSETQ. The clonotype comes from a man in his fifties or sixties in good health and CMV-seropositive. The sample taken for sequencing was PBMCs. The V and J genes are TRBV5-1 and TRBJ1-1, with TRBD1 tentatively as D gene (6 bases match). CDR3 reads: CASSRTGTMNTEAFF. The DNA sequence is TGCGCCAGCAGCAGAACAGGGACCATGAACACTGAAGCTTTCTTT.